This T cell receptor (beta chain) was captured by sequencing in a study of T cells in Graves' hyperthyroidism and ophthalmopathy. This clonotype was seen a few times. Researchers amplified the TCR beta CDR3 regions from RNA transcripts. During a first-round RT-PCR of the TCR CDR3, the HTBI primer set was used. TCRdb analysed the multiplex PCR reads with MiXCR anew, one entry per CDR3 protein. This sample has 500,000 to 550,000 distinct CDR3 sequences, with 20% found just once. The study based diagnoses on clinical symptoms, serum thyroxine and TRAb, thyroid ultrasound and orbital computed tomography. This sequence originates from a man aged 40-55 years with Graves' ophthalmopathy. Sequenced: blood.

The CDR3 reads CAWSVYTVEAFF. The CDR3 DNA reads TGTGCCTGGAGTGTATACACAGTAGAAGCTTTCTTT. The chain combines TRBV30 with TRBJ1-1; D unclear. Trimming cost V 0 bases and J 8 bases, with 10 bases left between them. Germline V gives CDR1 GTSNPN, CDR2 SVGIG (reference sequence). The CDR3 contains 12 residues.